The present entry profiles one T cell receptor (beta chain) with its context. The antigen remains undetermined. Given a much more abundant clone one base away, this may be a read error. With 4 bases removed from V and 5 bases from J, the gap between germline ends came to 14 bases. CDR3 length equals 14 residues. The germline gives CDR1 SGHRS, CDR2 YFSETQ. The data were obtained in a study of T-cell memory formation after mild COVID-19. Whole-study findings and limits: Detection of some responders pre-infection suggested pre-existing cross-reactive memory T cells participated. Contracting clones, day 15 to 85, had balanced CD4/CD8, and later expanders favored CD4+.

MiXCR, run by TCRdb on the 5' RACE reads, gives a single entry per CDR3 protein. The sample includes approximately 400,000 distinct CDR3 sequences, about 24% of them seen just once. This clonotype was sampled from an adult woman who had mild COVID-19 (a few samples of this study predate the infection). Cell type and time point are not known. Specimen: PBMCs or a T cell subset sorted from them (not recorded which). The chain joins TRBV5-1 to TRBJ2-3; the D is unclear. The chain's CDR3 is CASSIRNSLDTQYF. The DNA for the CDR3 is TGCGCCAGCAGCATCCGGAATAGTCTAGATACGCAGTATTTT.